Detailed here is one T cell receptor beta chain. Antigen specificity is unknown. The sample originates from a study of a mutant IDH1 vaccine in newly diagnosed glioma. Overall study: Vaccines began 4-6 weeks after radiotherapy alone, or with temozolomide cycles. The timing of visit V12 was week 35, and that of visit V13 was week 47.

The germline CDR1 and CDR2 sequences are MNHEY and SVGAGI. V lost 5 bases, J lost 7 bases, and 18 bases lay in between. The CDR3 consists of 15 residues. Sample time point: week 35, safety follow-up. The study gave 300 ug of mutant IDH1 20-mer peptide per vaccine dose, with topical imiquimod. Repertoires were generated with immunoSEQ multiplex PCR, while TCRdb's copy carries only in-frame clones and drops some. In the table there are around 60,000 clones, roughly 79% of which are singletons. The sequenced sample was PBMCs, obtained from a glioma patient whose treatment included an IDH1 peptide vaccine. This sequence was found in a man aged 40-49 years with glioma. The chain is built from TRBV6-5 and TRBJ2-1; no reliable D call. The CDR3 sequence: CASSIFPGQTNEQFF. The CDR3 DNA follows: TGTGCCAGCAGTATTTTTCCCGGGCAGACGAATGAGCAGTTCTTC.